Each of the 27 T cell receptor beta chains below was sequenced from the same sample in a study of cytomegalovirus exposure and HLA in healthy donors. In the PCR, 60 Vbeta and 13 Jbeta primers were used. Clones were sequenced by immunoSEQ multiplex PCR, and TCRdb holds only the in-frame ones, with some missing. This sample has about 68,000 clones, with over 75% found just once. The sequenced sample consisted of PBMCs. The receptors originated from a human donor in good health.

As regards this clone: Germline and junction disagree at one end, which may indicate a read error. The J gene is TRBJ1-2, the V gene TRBV6-6; D is ambiguous. CDR1 MNHNY and CDR2 SVGAGI come from the germline V gene (reference sequence). This CDR3 has 14 amino acids. The CDR3 coding sequence is TGTGCCAGCAGTTATGAGGGTTCTAACTATGGCTACCCCTTC. Translation gives CASSYEGSNYGYPF.

There are a few counts of this clone. The V call is TRBV2, the J call TRBJ2-3; 7 nucleotides align to TRBD2. J gave up 7 bases and V 4 bases, and 11 bases lay outside the gene matches. CDR3 size: 15 residues. Germline V gene data show CDR1 as SNHLY and CDR2 as FYNNEI. The CDR3 reads CASSGRGYDPYTQYF. In nucleotides, the CDR3 is TGTGCCAGCAGTGGGCGGGGGTACGACCCCTATACGCAGTATTTT.

This clone was found a few times. V is TRBV6-6 and J is TRBJ1-1; 8 bases fit TRBD1. The CDR3 is made up of 16 amino acids. Germline V CDR1 and CDR2: MNHNY, SVGAGI (reference sequence). The J segment lost 5 bases and the V segment lost 4 bases, leaving 12 bases of the junction unmatched. Written as DNA, the CDR3 is TGTGCCAGCAGTTCCGGACAGGGTGGGAGAAATACTGAAGCTTTCTTT. This encodes CASSSGQGGRNTEAFF.

The gene calls are TRBV19 and TRBJ2-3; perhaps TRBD1 as D (6 bases). The CDR3 runs 12 residues. V was shortened by 5 bases and J by 7 bases, with 10 bases between the two germline ends. Germline loops: CDR1 LNHDA, CDR2 SQIVND (reference sequence). The CDR3 DNA follows: TGTGCCAGTAGTCATCAGGGGTATACGCAGTATTTT. Protein product: CASSHQGYTQYF.

This chain connects TRBV6-5 to TRBJ2-5; TRBD2 matches at 8 bases. Looked up from germline, CDR1 is MNHEY and CDR2 is SVGAGI. There are 13 residues in the CDR3. V trimming: 10 bases; J trimming: 5 bases; junction bases outside the gene matches: 9. CDR3 sequence reads: CAIQEAGGETQYF. The CDR3 bases are TGTGCCATACAGGAGGCGGGGGGCGAGACCCAGTACTTC.

The J gene is TRBJ2-7, the V gene TRBV7-8, with D tentatively TRBD1 (5 bases). With 0 bases removed from V and 6 bases from J, the gap between germline ends came to 12 bases. This CDR3 comprises 14 residues. Germline-derived CDR1 and CDR2 are SGHVS and FQNEAQ. As DNA, the CDR3 is TGTGCCAGCAGCTTAGCTCAGGGTATGGGCGAGCAGTACTTC. Protein: CASSLAQGMGEQYF.

The rearrangement links TRBV19 to TRBJ2-2; D ambiguous. This CDR3 spans 14 amino acids. V lost 11 bases, J lost 3 bases, and 16 bases lay in between. From germline, CDR1 is LNHDA and CDR2 SQIVND (reference sequence). The CDR3 region has the DNA TGTGCCGCGTCCCACGACGGGTACACCGGGGAGCTGTTTTTT. Translation gives CAASHDGYTGELFF.

The chain employs TRBV14 and TRBJ2-6; D remains ambiguous. The CDR3 runs to 19 residues. The V gene lost 0 bases and the J gene lost 0 bases, with 15 bases spanning the gap. Germline CDR1 is SGHDN and CDR2 is FVKESK. The chain's CDR3 is CASSQDLSLRSSGANVLTF. The CDR3 DNA is TGTGCCAGCAGCCAAGATCTCTCTCTCAGAAGCTCTGGGGCCAACGTCCTGACTTTC.

This sequence joins TRBV7-9 and TRBJ2-2, with D maybe TRBD1 (6 bases). CDR3 length: 13 amino acids. Deletions cut 5 bases from V and 7 bases from J, with 11 bases between. Germline V gene sequence: CDR1 SEHNR, CDR2 FQNEAQ (reference sequence). CDR3 in amino acids: CASSLQGNGELFF. The DNA of the CDR3 is TGTGCCAGCAGCCTCCAGGGGAACGGGGAGCTGTTTTTT.

The chain employs TRBV30 and TRBJ2-5; a weak D match, TRBD2 (6 bases). CDR1 and CDR2 from the germline V gene are GTSNPN and SVGIG (reference sequence). The CDR3 loop spans 13 amino acids. Deletions cut 0 bases from V and 14 bases from J, with 19 bases between. CDR3 protein: CAWSVVRGVLLYF. The CDR3 nucleotides read TGTGCCTGGAGTGTAGTTCGCGGGGTGCTCCTATACTTC.

This chain joins TRBV5-8 and TRBJ2-3; 10 bases fit TRBD1. The trim removed 4 bases at V and 5 bases at J, leaving 7 bases unmatched. The germline CDR1 and CDR2 sequences are SGHTS and YDEGEE. CDR3 length: 15 residues. The chain's CDR3 is CASSARQGAEDTQYF. As DNA, the CDR3 is TGTGCCAGCAGCGCTCGACAGGGGGCGGAAGATACGCAGTATTTT.

This chain links TRBV5-8 with TRBJ1-3; 12 bases are shared with TRBD1. Germline CDR1 SGHTS, CDR2 YDEGEE. The CDR3 extends over 19 amino acids. V gave up 0 bases and J gave up 2 bases; unmatched junction bases: 9. The CDR3 loop is CASSLGDRGRLRPGNTIYF. CDR3 coding DNA: TGTGCCAGCAGCTTGGGGGACAGGGGGCGCTTAAGACCTGGAAACACCATATATTTT. The variable domain in full, completed from reference TRBV5-8 and TRBJ1-3, reads EAGVTQSPTHLIKTRGQQATLRCSPISGHTSVYWYQQALGLGLQFLLWYDEGEERNRGNFPPRFSGRQFPNYSSELNVNALELEDSALYLCASSLGDRGRLRPGNTIYFGEGSWLTVV.

This clone was detected once. This chain joins TRBV6-5 and TRBJ1-4; no clear D. Germline-derived CDR1 and CDR2 are MNHEY and SVGAGI. V was pared by 5 bases and J by 5 bases, with 15 bases between. The CDR3 extends over 15 amino acids. The chain's CDR3 is CASSPSGGRNEKLFF. The DNA for the CDR3 is TGTGCCAGCAGTCCCTCGGGAGGGAGAAATGAAAAACTGTTTTTT.

This clone has just a few counts. The chain recombines TRBV5-1 with TRBJ2-2; TRBD2 aligns across 16 bases. This CDR3 region has 17 residues. J gave up 7 bases and V 4 bases, and 7 bases lay outside the gene matches. The germline CDR1 and CDR2 sequences are SGHRS and YFSETQ. CDR3: CASSVSGLAGGFGELFF. The CDR3 region has the DNA TGCGCCAGCAGCGTATCGGGACTAGCGGGGGGGTTCGGGGAGCTGTTTTTT.

The chain has TRBV30 and TRBJ2-7; D is uncertain. The V and J ends lost 3 bases and 6 bases respectively, with 18 bases between them. Germline V CDR1 and CDR2: GTSNPN, SVGIG (reference sequence). The CDR3 totals 14 residues. CDR3 sequence reads: CAWRRSLPGIEQYF. In DNA, the CDR3 is TGTGCCTGGAGACGCTCCCTCCCAGGTATCGAGCAGTACTTC.

This clone occurred once. The chain is built from TRBV11-2 and TRBJ2-7, with a weak D call TRBD2 (6 bases). Germline loops: CDR1 SGHAT, CDR2 FQNNGV. V lost 5 bases and J lost 6, with 23 bases in between. This CDR3 is 16 amino acids long. CDR3 sequence (DNA): TGTGCCAGCAGCCAAGGAAACAAGGGCCGGAGGGGCGAGCAGTACTTC. This sequence encodes CASSQGNKGRRGEQYF.

The gene calls are TRBV11-2 and TRBJ2-1; tentative D call: TRBD2 (7 bases). The V gene's germline CDR1 is SGHAT and CDR2 FQNNGV. The V end was cut by 6 bases, the J end by 12 bases, with 21 bases between. There are 14 residues in the CDR3. CDR3 residues: CASRPAGRGSGQFF. The DNA of the CDR3 is TGTGCCAGCAGACCAGCAGGGAGGGGGTCAGGGCAGTTCTTC. Looking up the rest from reference TRBV11-2 and TRBJ2-1 gives the full variable domain: EAGVAQSPRYKIIEKRQSVAFWCNPISGHATLYWYQQILGQGPKLLIQFQNNGVVDDSQLPKDRFSAERLKGVDSTLKIQPAKLEDSAVYLCASRPAGRGSGQFFGPGTRLTVL.

There are a few counts of this clone. The chain carries TRBV4-3 and TRBJ2-3; no reliable D call. CDR3 length: 13 amino acids. Trimming stripped 0 bases from V and 5 bases from J, with 6 bases between. CDR1 is LGHNA and CDR2 is YSLEER in the germline V gene. Here the CDR3 DNA reads TGCGCCAGCAGCCAAGATAGTGGAGATACGCAGTATTTT. The encoded protein is CASSQDSGDTQYF.

This clone has only a few counts. V usage is TRBV28 and J usage is TRBJ2-2; 11 nucleotides match TRBD1. Unmatched junction bases numbered 6, after V lost 9 bases and J lost 6 bases. The germline V gene has CDR1 MDHEN and CDR2 SYDVKM. The CDR3 spans 14 residues. The CDR3 here is CASRTGGVAGELFF. CDR3 nucleotides: TGTGCCAGTCGGACAGGGGGCGTCGCCGGGGAGCTGTTTTTT.

CDR3 sequence (DNA): TGCGCCAGCAGCTCTGAAGGGACAGGGGGCTACAATGAGCAGTTCTTC. Its translation is CASSSEGTGGYNEQFF. This chain links TRBV5-1 with TRBJ2-1; TRBD1 matches at 11 bases. The CDR3 extends over 16 amino acids. Unmatched junction bases numbered 5, after V lost 3 bases and J lost 3 bases. Looked up from germline, CDR1 is SGHRS and CDR2 is YFSETQ.

This clone was counted only a few times. V usage is TRBV6-1 and J usage is TRBJ1-1; D uncertain. Germline-derived CDR1 and CDR2 are MNHNS and SASEGT. CDR3 length: 13 amino acids. With 3 bases removed from V and 7 bases from J, the gap between germline ends came to 12 bases. CDR3 nucleotides: TGTGCCAGCAGTGATCTCGACACTTTTGAAGCTTTCTTT. As protein: CASSDLDTFEAFF.

V and J are TRBV6-4 and TRBJ2-7, with D possibly matching TRBD1 (6 bases). CDR1 and CDR2 (germline): MRHNA, SNTAGT. The CDR3 contains 12 residues. V lost 6 bases, J lost 2 bases, and 8 bases lay in between. The chain's CDR3 is CASRQGPYEQYF. CDR3 nucleotides: TGTGCCAGCAGGCAGGGGCCCTACGAGCAGTACTTC.

The chain couples TRBV5-1 to TRBJ1-2, with 12 bases that match TRBD1. Germline values: CDR1 SGHRS, CDR2 YFSETQ. Losses at the gene ends were 4 bases for V and 8 bases for J; bases not matched to a gene: 9. This CDR3 has 15 residues. CDR3 DNA sequence: TGCGCCAGCAGCCACCGGGACAGGGGGCTTCGGGGCTACACCTTC. Residues: CASSHRDRGLRGYTF.

The chain joins TRBV12-5 to TRBJ1-2; maybe TRBD1 (5 bases). The CDR3 extends over 14 amino acids. Germline loops: CDR1 LGHNT, CDR2 FRNRAP. Trimming stripped 0 bases from V and 6 bases from J, with 11 bases between. The CDR3 DNA reads TGTGCTAGTGGTTTGGTTACAGGTTTAAATGGCTACACCTTC. Its translation: CASGLVTGLNGYTF.

The chain uses TRBV7-3 and TRBJ2-1, with a weak D call TRBD1 (6 bases). V was clipped by 0 bases and J by 4 bases, with 7 bases between them. Germline CDR1 is SGHTA and CDR2 is FQGTGA. This CDR3 contains 14 residues. CDR3 nucleotide sequence: TGTGCCAGCAGCTTAACCAGGGGATACAATGAGCAGTTCTTC. Translated: CASSLTRGYNEQFF. Full variable domain (outside the CDR3, taken from reference TRBV7-3 and TRBJ2-1): GAGVSQTPSNKVTEKGKYVELRCDPISGHTALYWYRQSLGQGPEFLIYFQGTGAADDSGLPNDRFFAVRPEGSVSTLKIQRTERGDSAVYLCASSLTRGYNEQFFGPGTRLTVL.

V gene TRBV30 combines with J gene TRBJ1-2; 9 bases fit TRBD1. Trimming at V came to 5 bases and at J to 2 bases, leaving 9 bases not matched to a gene. Germline V lookup: CDR1 GTSNPN, CDR2 SVGIG (reference sequence). CDR3 length: 15 residues. In nucleotides, the CDR3 is TGTGCCTGGGGTGCCAGGGGACAGGGCAACTATGGCTACACCTTC. Its protein is CAWGARGQGNYGYTF.

This clone showed up just once. The gene calls are TRBV5-1 and TRBJ2-3, with 9 bases identical to TRBD2. The CDR3 loop spans 14 amino acids. Germline V gene lookup returns CDR1 SGHRS and CDR2 YFSETQ. The V and J ends lost 3 bases and 4 bases, in that order; junction bases with no gene match: 3. The CDR3 spells CASSWGLAADTQYF. The DNA for the CDR3 is TGCGCCAGCAGCTGGGGACTAGCCGCAGATACGCAGTATTTT.